Detailed here is one T cell receptor (beta chain). Its antigen is not known. This sample was taken from a study of T cells expressing NK-cell markers. Across the study: In sorted CD3+CD56+NKG2C+, CD3+CD56+NKG2C- and CD3+CD56-NKG2C+ T cells, TCR beta repertoires were obtained. Study-wide results and caveats: Six or seven donors had dominant NKG2C+ clonotypes that comprised about 1.0-7.0% of their CD8+ T cells. It is unclear if expanded NKG2C-expressing clones target HCMV antigens.

This CDR3 has 13 amino acids. Germline V gene lookup returns CDR1 SNHLY and CDR2 FYNNEI. One entry per CDR3 protein, without DNA, is what TCRdb gives after re-calling the 5' RACE reads. The specimen's table records under 500,000 distinct CDR3 sequences. The specimen sequenced was blood T cells: a sorted CD56 or NKG2C T cell subset, CD4+ or CD8+ T cells, or bulk PBMC T cells (not recorded which). This chain uses TRBV2 with TRBJ1-6; TCRdb outputs TRBD1, but without DNA this stays unchecked. The receptor comes from a woman between 18 and 70 years old in good health. This chain's CDR3 is CASRGDLNSPLHF.